The 9 T cell receptor beta chains below come from one sample, sequenced in a study of graft-versus-host responses after intestinal transplantation. Some clones are missing from TCRdb's copy, which holds only in-frame ones; the method was immunoSEQ multiplex PCR. Here the sample spans 90,000 to 130,000 clones, just over 90% being singletons. What these receptors recognize is not known. Sequenced material: unstimulated CD4+ T cells sorted from spleen or lymph node cells, taken before transplant. The origin of the receptors is a human donor who was the organ donor for an intestinal transplant.

The CDR3 loop is CSGGGQGPAGNTEAFF. For the CDR3, the DNA is TGCAGCGGAGGGGGGCAGGGCCCGGCCGGGAACACTGAAGCTTTCTTT. The genes are TRBV29-1 and TRBJ1-1; a weak D match, TRBD1 (6 bases). Trimming shortened V by 7 bases and J by 1 base, and 22 bases separated the two germline ends. CDR3 size: 16 residues. CDR1 SQVTM and CDR2 ANQGSEA come from the germline V gene. The full variable domain, its missing parts supplied by reference TRBV29-1 and TRBJ1-1, is SAVISQKPSRDICQRGTSLTIQCQVDSQVTMMFWYRQQPGQSLTLIATANQGSEATYESGFVIDKFPISRPNLTFSTLTVSNMSPEDSSIYLCSGGGQGPAGNTEAFFGQGTRLTVV.

The chain is built from TRBV2 and TRBJ2-2, with D hard to call. The CDR3 runs to 17 residues. V lost 1 base and J 0 bases, leaving 12 bases between the germline ends. Germline CDR1 reads SNHLY; CDR2 reads FYNNEI. The CDR3 DNA is TGTGCCAGCAGTGAAGGGGTGGGCAGGCCGAACACCGGGGAGCTGTTTTTT. This translates into CASSEGVGRPNTGELFF. The full variable domain, its missing parts supplied by reference TRBV2 and TRBJ2-2, is EPEVTQTPSHQVTQMGQEVILRCVPISNHLYFYWYRQILGQKVEFLVSFYNNEISEKSEIFDDQFSVERPDGSNFTLKIRSTKLEDSAMYFCASSEGVGRPNTGELFFGEGSRLTVL.

V is TRBV18 and J is TRBJ2-7; 9 nucleotides match TRBD1. V was clipped by 2 bases and J by 3 bases; unmatched bases: 8. The CDR3 totals 16 residues. The germline V gene has CDR1 KGHSH and CDR2 LQKENI. This CDR3 reads CASSPRGTGGSYEQYF. The CDR3, as DNA: TGTGCCAGCTCACCAAGGGGTACAGGGGGCAGCTACGAGCAGTACTTC.

J is TRBJ2-3 and V is TRBV7-2, with no clear D. V was pared by 2 bases and J by 1 base, with 10 bases between. CDR3 size: 15 residues. The V gene's germline CDR1 is SGHTA and CDR2 FQGNSA. In nucleotides, the CDR3 is TGTGCCAGCAGCTTATACAACGCAGGCACAGATACGCAGTATTTT. This codes for CASSLYNAGTDTQYF.

The genes are TRBV29-1 and TRBJ2-3, with a possible D match to TRBD2 (6 bases). This CDR3 comprises 12 residues. Trimming removed 6 bases from V and 1 base from J, with 8 bases in between. Looked up from germline, CDR1 is SQVTM and CDR2 is ANQGSEA. The CDR3 protein is CSVGTRTDTQYF. The CDR3, as DNA: TGCAGCGTAGGGACTCGCACAGATACGCAGTATTTT.

The J gene is TRBJ2-1, the V gene TRBV28, with 11 positions matching TRBD2. The J segment lost 5 bases and the V segment lost 4 bases, leaving 13 bases of the junction unmatched. This CDR3 is built from 18 residues. CDR1 and CDR2 from the germline V gene are MDHEN and SYDVKM. The CDR3 DNA reads TGTGCCAGCAGTTCCCCCCCCGTATTAGCGGGAGGGCACAATGAGCAGTTCTTC. The encoded protein is CASSSPPVLAGGHNEQFF.

J is TRBJ2-5 and V is TRBV6-1; tentatively, D is TRBD2 (5 bases). The end of the DNA aligns better with TRBJ2-7, so the J call may be wrong. The CDR3 sequence is 13 residues long. Germline loops: CDR1 MNHNS, CDR2 SASEGT. The CDR3 DNA is TGTGCCAGCAGTCCGAGAGAGGGTTACGAGCAGTACTTC. It specifies CASSPREGYEQYF.

This clone appeared once. J is TRBJ2-5 and V is TRBV7-2; D gene unclear. The germline V and J ends were trimmed by 1 base and 2 bases, with 8 bases remaining between them. Per germline, CDR1 SGHTA and CDR2 FQGNSA. CDR3 size: 14 residues. The CDR3 DNA reads TGTGCCAGCAGCTTAGAAGGCATACAAGAGACCCAGTACTTC. It codes for CASSLEGIQETQYF.

V and J are TRBV6-1 and TRBJ2-7; D perhaps matches TRBD1 (5 bases). Trimming left V 6 bases short and J 3 bases short, with 9 bases between. The CDR3 is 12 amino acids. Germline loops: CDR1 MNHNS, CDR2 SASEGT. The CDR3 is CASRRTLYEQYF. The CDR3 nucleotides read TGTGCCAGCAGACGGACACTCTACGAGCAGTACTTC.